This T cell receptor beta chain was sequenced for a study of CD8 T cells in Susac syndrome. RNA was extracted with the RNeasy kit, and a quantity of about 0.45 to 1 ug was reverse transcribed using random hexamers. TCRdb reprocessed the immunoSEQ multiplex PCR reads via MiXCR and lists one record per CDR3 protein. This sample has about 180,000 distinct CDR3 sequences, with approximately 94% found just once. From germline, CDR1 is SGHDN and CDR2 FVKESK. This CDR3 contains 13 residues. The V end was cut by 1 base, the J end by 7 bases, with 10 bases between. This TCR was sampled from a human donor with Susac syndrome. The sample comprised CD4+ T cells from PBMCs. The chain combines TRBV14 with TRBJ2-5; the D gene is possibly TRBD1 (6 bases). Here the CDR3 reads CASSQGQGSTQYF. The CDR3 DNA sequence: TGTGCCAGCAGCCAAGGTCAGGGGTCGACCCAGTACTTC.